This T cell receptor beta chain was profiled in a study of lymphopenia after photon versus proton radiotherapy. Overall study findings and caveats: Survival link was tested only in deceased patients; proton benefit remains a possibility. After lymphocyte nadir, photon-treated repertoires showed oligoclonal expansion, especially CD8+ Temra.

The assay was immunoSEQ multiplex PCR, and TCRdb's table has in-frame clones only and misses some. The repertoire holds about 50,000 clones, with around four fifths as singletons. Notes on this clone: The antigen remains unidentified.

CDR3 length: 21 residues. Germline lookup yields CDR1 ENHRY and CDR2 SYGVKD. The junction had 25 bases not matched to a gene; V was cut back by 2 bases and J by 4 bases. The receptor was isolated from a man aged 50 to 59 with gastric cancer. This specimen consisted of peripheral blood, obtained from a patient treated with photon-based radiotherapy. The chain combines TRBV10-3 with TRBJ1-2, with 7 bases lining up with TRBD1. CDR3 bases: TGTGCCATCAGTGAGCTTAAGTTTGCCAAAGGGCGACAGGGAGCGTTCTATGGCTACACCTTC. Translated: CAISELKFAKGRQGAFYGYTF.